These 3 T cell receptor beta chains were sequenced from one sample in a study of cytomegalovirus exposure and HLA in healthy donors. PCR employed 60 Vbeta and 13 Jbeta primers. Assay: immunoSEQ multiplex PCR; the TCRdb copy retains only in-frame clones and omits some. The sample includes about 110,000 clones, 81% of them seen just once. The specimen sequenced was PBMCs. Receptor source: a woman aged 25 to 45 in good health and CMV-seronegative.

This chain joins TRBV7-9 and TRBJ1-2, with 10 bases fitting TRBD1. Germline trimming cut 5 bases from V and 0 bases from J; bases unmatched to any gene: 6. The germline V gene encodes CDR1 SEHNR and CDR2 FQNEAQ (reference sequence). The CDR3 is 16 residues long. The CDR3, as DNA: TGTGCCAGCAGCCGGGACAGGGGAGCGTCTAACTATGGCTACACCTTC. Protein: CASSRDRGASNYGYTF. The entire variable domain, with the rest obtained from reference TRBV7-9 and TRBJ1-2, is as follows: DTGVSQNPRHKITKRGQNVTFRCDPISEHNRLYWYRQTLGQGPEFLTYFQNEAQLEKSRLLSDRFSAERPKGSFSTLEIQRTEQGDSAMYLCASSRDRGASNYGYTFGSGTRLTVV.

J is TRBJ2-1 and V is TRBV19; the match to TRBD1 covers 7 bases. The CDR3 runs to 15 residues. The J segment lost 3 bases and the V segment lost 5 bases, leaving 7 bases of the junction unmatched. CDR1 LNHDA and CDR2 SQIVND come from the germline V gene (reference sequence). Written as DNA, the CDR3 is TGTGCCAGTAGTGTGACAGGGCCCTTCTACAATGAGCAGTTCTTC. Encoded protein: CASSVTGPFYNEQFF.

The CDR3 is CAISESRTGYYGYTF. CDR3 bases: TGTGCCATCAGTGAGTCCAGGACAGGATACTATGGCTACACCTTC. The chain employs TRBV10-3 and TRBJ1-2, with 7 bases identical to TRBD1. The germline V gene encodes CDR1 ENHRY and CDR2 SYGVKD. Germline trimming cut 0 bases from V and 3 bases from J; bases unmatched to any gene: 4. The CDR3 is 15 amino acids.